A selection of T cell receptor beta chains follows, all from one sample in a study of T cell repertoires in cytomegalovirus infection. One entry per CDR3 protein, called by TCRdb with MiXCR from the reads. The table records roughly 100,000 distinct CDR3 sequences, approximately 16% of them present only once. The sample taken for sequencing was PBMCs. Receptor source: a human donor in good health (CMV status not recorded). Some clones in this sample may be carry-over from other donors' samples. Both conserved end residues are part of each CDR3. D genes are given only for firm matches. The listing skips clone size in some rows; elsewhere it reads once, few, many or a size class.

size,J,D,V,DNA,CDR3
few,TRBJ1-1,NA,TRBV7-2,TGTGCGAGCAGCTTAGTTAGGACAGCTAACACTGAAGCTTTCTTT,CASSLVRTANTEAFF
many,TRBJ2-1,TRBD2,TRBV7-2,TGTGCCAGCAGCGGGCAGCGGGGGGGCCGGAATGAGCAGTTCTTC,CASSGQRGGRNEQFF
once,TRBJ1-1,TRBD1,TRBV7-2,TGTGTCAGCAGATTTACAGGGGTGGAGGCTTTCTTT,CVSRFTGVEAFF
many,TRBJ1-4,NA,TRBV7-2,TGTGCCAGCAAGCGCTCAGGAGCAACTAATGAAAAACTGTTTTTT,CASKRSGATNEKLFF
few,TRBJ2-1,NA,TRBV19,TGTGCCAGTAGTATAGTAGGAGGGGGGGGGCTTAATGAGCAGTTCTTC,CASSIVGGGGLNEQFF
once,TRBJ2-5,NA,TRBV7-2,TGTGCCAGCAGCAACCCTCGGGTTGGAATAGAGGCCCAGTACTTC,CASSNPRVGIEAQYF
many,TRBJ1-3,NA,TRBV7-2,TGTGCCAGCAGGGGGCGAGGGGGAAACACCATATATTTT,CASRGRGGNTIYF
many,TRBJ1-2,NA,TRBV7-2,TGTGCCAGCAGCTCAGGGGCCGGGGGGGGAAGCATCTATGGCTACACCTTC,CASSSGAGGGSIYGYTF
few,TRBJ1-5,NA,TRBV7-6,TGTGCCAGCAGCCCATTCAGAGCCGGGACGGGGTATCAGCCCCAGCATTTT,CASSPFRAGTGYQPQHF
few,TRBJ1-2,TRBD1,TRBV18,TGTGCCAGCTCACCACGAGTTACAGGGGGTACTAACTATGGCTACACCTTC,CASSPRVTGGTNYGYTF
NA,TRBJ1-1,NA,TRBV2,TGTGCCAGCAGTGCTGAGGGGCGGGGCACTGAAGCTTTCTTT,CASSAEGRGTEAFF
many,TRBJ1-5,NA,TRBV7-2,TGTGCCAGCAGCTTAGTTCCGGGCTCTAATCAGCCCCAGCATTTT,CASSLVPGSNQPQHF
many,TRBJ2-5,NA,TRBV12-3/TRBV12-4,TGTGCCAGCACCCCTGGCGGGCTAGAGACCCAGTACTTC,CASTPGGLETQYF
few,TRBJ1-2,NA,TRBV2,TGTGCCAGCAGTGAAATGGGGGAAGGCTACACCTTC,CASSEMGEGYTF
few,TRBJ2-1,TRBD1,TRBV6-6,TGTGCCAGCAGTCTGGGACAGGGTAATGAGCAGTTCTTC,CASSLGQGNEQFF
many,TRBJ1-1,NA,TRBV12-3/TRBV12-4,TGTGCCAGCAGTCCCTCACAGGGAAGACAAACTGAAGCTTTCTTT,CASSPSQGRQTEAFF
many,TRBJ2-2,NA,TRBV7-2,TGTGCCAGCAGCTTAGTAGAAGGGTCCGGGGAGCTGTTTTTT,CASSLVEGSGELFF
many,TRBJ2-5,NA,TRBV25-1,TGTGCCAGCAGTAAACAAGAGACCCAGTACTTC,CASSKQETQYF
many,TRBJ2-3,NA,TRBV7-2,TGTGCCAGCAGCTCGACCGGATGGGGGTCGTTGAGGACAGATACGCAGTATTTT,CASSSTGWGSLRTDTQYF
NA,TRBJ1-4,TRBD1,TRBV13,TGTGCCAGCAGCTTCGGACAGGAGAATGAAAAACTGTTTTTT,CASSFGQENEKLFF
NA,TRBJ2-5,TRBD1,TRBV28,TGTGCCACCCTACCACAGGGGGCAGCTGAGACCCAGTACTTC,CATLPQGAAETQYF
many,TRBJ2-5,NA,TRBV28,TGTGCCAGCAGTAGTTCAATTGCCCCCCAAGAGACCCAGTACTTC,CASSSSIAPQETQYF
many,TRBJ2-1,TRBD1,TRBV28,TGTGCCAGCAGTTTAAGGAGGACAGGGAACCACAATGAGCAGTTCTTC,CASSLRRTGNHNEQFF
many,TRBJ2-1,TRBD1,TRBV7-2,TGTGCCAGCAGCTTAACGGGGACAGGGTTTTACGAGCAGTTCTTC,CASSLTGTGFYEQFF
NA,TRBJ1-2,NA,TRBV7-9,TGTGCCAGCAGCTTATTAGGGGCTGGCTACACCTTC,CASSLLGAGYTF
many,TRBJ2-6,NA,TRBV7-2,TGTGCCAGCAGCTTACGACACCCTGGGGCCAACGTCCTGACTTTC,CASSLRHPGANVLTF
many,TRBJ1-2,NA,TRBV12-3/TRBV12-4,TGTGCCAGTAACGGATCTAAGAAGTATGGCTACACCTTC,CASNGSKKYGYTF
NA,TRBJ1-4,TRBD1,TRBV20-1,TGCAGTGCTGTGACAGGGCTGAATGAAAAACTGTTTTTT,CSAVTGLNEKLFF
NA,TRBJ1-5,TRBD1,TRBV5-5,TGTGCCAGCAGCTTGTCCCCTTTCCTAACAGGGGCCGACCGGCCCCAGCATTTT,CASSLSPFLTGADRPQHF
few,TRBJ1-1,NA,TRBV7-9,TGTGCCAGCAGCCGTGGGCGGGGGACTGAAGCTTTCTTT,CASSRGRGTEAFF
NA,TRBJ1-1,NA,TRBV29-1,TGCAGCGTTGAGGGGGGGGGGAATTCGAACACTGAAGCTTTCTTT,CSVEGGGNSNTEAFF
NA,TRBJ2-2,NA,TRBV5-1,TGCGCCAGCAGCTTCCGGGACTTTGCTGGCACCGGGGAGCTGTTTTTT,CASSFRDFAGTGELFF
many,TRBJ2-5,TRBD2,TRBV7-2,TGTGCCAGCAGCGGACTAGCGGGGGAAGAGACCCAGTACTTC,CASSGLAGEETQYF
few,TRBJ1-2,NA,TRBV20-1,TGCAGTGCTTCAGGGGCCCATGGCTACACCTTC,CSASGAHGYTF
few,TRBJ2-1,TRBD2,TRBV6-2/TRBV6-3,TGTGCCAGCAGCCGGCGGGGGGGCGGGGTCAATGAGCAGTTCTTC,CASSRRGGGVNEQFF
many,TRBJ2-2,TRBD1,TRBV6-4,TGTGCCAGCTCGACGGGGACAGGGGACACCGGGGAGCTGTTTTTT,CASSTGTGDTGELFF
few,TRBJ1-5,TRBD1,TRBV2,TGTGCCAGCGGGGTGGGACAGTCAGGCAATCAGCCCCAGCATTTT,CASGVGQSGNQPQHF
few,TRBJ2-3,NA,TRBV5-4,TGTGCCAGCAGCTTGGATCTTGGAGTGGACACAGATACGCAGTATTTT,CASSLDLGVDTDTQYF
many,TRBJ2-5,NA,TRBV11-1,TGTGCCAGCAGCTTTGATACAGGCCAAGAGACCCAGTACTTC,CASSFDTGQETQYF
NA,TRBJ2-7,TRBD1,TRBV7-3,TGTGCCAGCAGCTTAAGTGGGAAGGGGGCCTACGGGCAGTACTTC,CASSLSGKGAYGQYF
many,TRBJ2-7,NA,TRBV7-2,TGTGCCAGCAGCTTACCCTGGAAGGGCAGCCAGGACGAGCAGTACTTC,CASSLPWKGSQDEQYF
few,TRBJ1-2,NA,TRBV20-1,TGCAGTGCTGCGGACGGGGGGTATGGCTACACCTTC,CSAADGGYGYTF
many,TRBJ2-1,NA,TRBV12-3/TRBV12-4,TGTGCCAGCAGTTTGTGGGGTGAGCAGTTCTTC,CASSLWGEQFF
few,TRBJ1-2,NA,TRBV7-2,TGTGCCAGCAGCTCCCGACAAGTCTACACCTTC,CASSSRQVYTF
few,TRBJ1-6,NA,TRBV7-2,TGTGCCAGCAGCTTAGGAGGGGCCGGGGGGCTGAATTCACCCCTCCACTTT,CASSLGGAGGLNSPLHF
few,TRBJ1-2,NA,TRBV19,TGTGCCAGTAGTATTTCCGCCCGGGGCGGCTACACCTTC,CASSISARGGYTF
NA,TRBJ2-3,NA,TRBV19,TGTGCCAGTAGTATTGGCACAGATACGCAGTATTTT,CASSIGTDTQYF